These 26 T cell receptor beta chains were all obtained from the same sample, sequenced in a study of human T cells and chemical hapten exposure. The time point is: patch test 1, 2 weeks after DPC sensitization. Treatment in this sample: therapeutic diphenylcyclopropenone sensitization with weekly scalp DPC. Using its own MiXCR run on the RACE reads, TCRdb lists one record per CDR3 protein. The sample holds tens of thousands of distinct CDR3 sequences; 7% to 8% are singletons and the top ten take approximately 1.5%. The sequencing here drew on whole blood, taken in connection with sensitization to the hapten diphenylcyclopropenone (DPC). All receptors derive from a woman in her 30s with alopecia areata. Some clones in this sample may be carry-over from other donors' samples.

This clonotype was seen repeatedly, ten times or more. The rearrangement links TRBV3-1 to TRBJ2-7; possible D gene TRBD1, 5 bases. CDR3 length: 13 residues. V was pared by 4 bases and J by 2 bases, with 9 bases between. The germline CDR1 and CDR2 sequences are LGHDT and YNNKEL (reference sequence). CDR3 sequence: CASSPDRPYEQYF. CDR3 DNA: TGTGCCAGCAGCCCTGACAGACCCTACGAGCAGTACTTC.

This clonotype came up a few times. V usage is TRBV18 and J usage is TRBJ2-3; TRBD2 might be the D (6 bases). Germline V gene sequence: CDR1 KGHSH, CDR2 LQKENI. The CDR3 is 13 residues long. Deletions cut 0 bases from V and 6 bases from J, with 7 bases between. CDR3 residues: CASSPPTSDTQYF. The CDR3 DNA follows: TGTGCCAGCTCACCACCAACTAGCGATACGCAGTATTTT.

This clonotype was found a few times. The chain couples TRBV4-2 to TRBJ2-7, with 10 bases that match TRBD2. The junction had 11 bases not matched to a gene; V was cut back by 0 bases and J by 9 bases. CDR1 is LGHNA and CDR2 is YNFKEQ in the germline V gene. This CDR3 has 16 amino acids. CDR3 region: CASSQDGCERGGLQYF. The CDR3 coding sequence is TGTGCCAGCAGCCAAGATGGGTGCGAGCGGGGGGGTCTGCAGTACTTC.

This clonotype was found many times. The CDR3 loop is CASSPQDTPSYEQYF. DNA for the CDR3: TGTGCCAGCTCACCGCAGGACACCCCCTCCTACGAGCAGTACTTC. The chain combines TRBV18 with TRBJ2-7, with a possible D match to TRBD1 (5 bases). CDR1 and CDR2 (germline): KGHSH, LQKENI. V shed 3 bases and J shed 0 bases, with 12 bases lying between them. CDR3 length equals 15 residues.

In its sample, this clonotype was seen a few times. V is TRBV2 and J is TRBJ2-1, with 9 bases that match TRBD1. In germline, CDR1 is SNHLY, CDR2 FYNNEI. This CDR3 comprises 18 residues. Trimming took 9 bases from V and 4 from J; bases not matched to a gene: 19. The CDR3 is CAREFGHSGTGFYNEQFF. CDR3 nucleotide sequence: TGTGCCAGAGAGTTTGGGCATTCCGGGACAGGGTTTTACAATGAGCAGTTCTTC. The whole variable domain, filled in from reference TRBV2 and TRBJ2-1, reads EPEVTQTPSHQVTQMGQEVILRCVPISNHLYFYWYRQILGQKVEFLVSFYNNEISEKSEIFDDQFSVERPDGSNFTLKIRSTKLEDSAMYFCAREFGHSGTGFYNEQFFGPGTRLTVL.

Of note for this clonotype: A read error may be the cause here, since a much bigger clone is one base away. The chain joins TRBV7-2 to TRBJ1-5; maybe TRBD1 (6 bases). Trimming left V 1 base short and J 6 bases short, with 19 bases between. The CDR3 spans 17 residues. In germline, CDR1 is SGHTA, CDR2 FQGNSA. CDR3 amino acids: CASSLGQEGPIRQPQHF. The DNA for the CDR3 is TGTGCCAGCAGCTTAGGACAGGAAGGCCCGATTCGTCAGCCCCAGCATTTT.

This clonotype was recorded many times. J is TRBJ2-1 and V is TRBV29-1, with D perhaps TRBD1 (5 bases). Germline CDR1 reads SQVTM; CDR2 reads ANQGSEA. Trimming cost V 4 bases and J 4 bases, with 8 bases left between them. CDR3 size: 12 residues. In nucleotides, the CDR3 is TGCAGCGTTGTAGGGGTATACAATGAGCAGTTCTTC. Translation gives CSVVGVYNEQFF.

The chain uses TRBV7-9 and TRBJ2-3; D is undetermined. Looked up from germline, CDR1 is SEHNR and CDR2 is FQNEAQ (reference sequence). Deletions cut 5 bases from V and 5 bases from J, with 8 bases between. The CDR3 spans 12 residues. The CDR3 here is CASSPLGDTQYF. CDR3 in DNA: TGTGCCAGCAGCCCGCTCGGAGATACGCAGTATTTT.

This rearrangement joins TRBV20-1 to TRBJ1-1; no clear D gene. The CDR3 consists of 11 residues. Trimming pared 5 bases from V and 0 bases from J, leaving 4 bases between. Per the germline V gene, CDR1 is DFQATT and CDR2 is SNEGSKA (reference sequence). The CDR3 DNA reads TGCAGTGCTCCAGTGAACACTGAAGCTTTCTTT. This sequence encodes CSAPVNTEAFF.

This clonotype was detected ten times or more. In DNA form, the CDR3 reads TGCGCCAGCAGCCTGGTTAGTACCGGAGTTTCTGGAAACACCATATATTTT. This gives the protein CASSLVSTGVSGNTIYF. The chain recombines TRBV5-1 with TRBJ1-3, with no clear D. This CDR3 spans 17 amino acids. The V end was cut by 4 bases, the J end by 1 base, with 18 bases between. CDR1 and CDR2 (germline): SGHRS, YFSETQ.

CDR3 amino acids: CASSGGPKRNQPQHF. The CDR3 DNA sequence: TGTGCCAGCAGTGGGGGACCGAAGCGCAATCAGCCCCAGCATTTT. V is TRBV6-1 and J is TRBJ1-5; D is perhaps TRBD1 (5 bases). V lost 4 bases, J lost 2 bases, and 12 bases lay in between. There are 15 residues in the CDR3. Per germline, CDR1 MNHNS and CDR2 SASEGT.

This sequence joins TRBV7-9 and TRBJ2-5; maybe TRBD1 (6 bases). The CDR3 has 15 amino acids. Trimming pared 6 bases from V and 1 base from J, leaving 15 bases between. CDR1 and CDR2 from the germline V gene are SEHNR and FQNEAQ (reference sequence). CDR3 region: CASSSQGSSQETQYF. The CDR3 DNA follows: TGTGCCAGCAGTTCCCAGGGGAGCAGCCAAGAGACCCAGTACTTC.

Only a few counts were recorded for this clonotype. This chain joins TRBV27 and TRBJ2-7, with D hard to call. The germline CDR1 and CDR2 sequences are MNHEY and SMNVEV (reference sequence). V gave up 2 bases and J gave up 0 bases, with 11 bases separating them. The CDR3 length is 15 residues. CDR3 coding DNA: TGTGCCAGCAGTTTAGTTCCCCACGCCTCCTACGAGCAGTACTTC. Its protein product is CASSLVPHASYEQYF.

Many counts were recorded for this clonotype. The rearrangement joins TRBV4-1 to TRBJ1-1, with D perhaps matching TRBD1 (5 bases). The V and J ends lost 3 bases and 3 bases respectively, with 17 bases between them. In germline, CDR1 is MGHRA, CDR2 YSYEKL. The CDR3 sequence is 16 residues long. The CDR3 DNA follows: TGCGCCAGCAGCCAGGGGGAGTCGAGGAGGGACACTGAAGCTTTCTTT. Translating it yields CASSQGESRRDTEAFF.

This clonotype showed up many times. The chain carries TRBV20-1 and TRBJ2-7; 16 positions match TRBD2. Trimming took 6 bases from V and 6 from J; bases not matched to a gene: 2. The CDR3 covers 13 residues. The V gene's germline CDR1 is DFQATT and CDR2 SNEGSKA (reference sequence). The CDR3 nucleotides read TGCAGTGCGGGACTAGCGGGGGGGCCCGAGCAGTACTTC. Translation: CSAGLAGGPEQYF.

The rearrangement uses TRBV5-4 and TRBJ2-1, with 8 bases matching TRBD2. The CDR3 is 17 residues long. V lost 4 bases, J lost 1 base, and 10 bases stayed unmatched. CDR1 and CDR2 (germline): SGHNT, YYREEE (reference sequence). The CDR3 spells CASSQAVLAGSYNEQFF. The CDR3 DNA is TGTGCCAGCAGCCAAGCGGTGTTAGCGGGGTCCTACAATGAGCAGTTCTTC.

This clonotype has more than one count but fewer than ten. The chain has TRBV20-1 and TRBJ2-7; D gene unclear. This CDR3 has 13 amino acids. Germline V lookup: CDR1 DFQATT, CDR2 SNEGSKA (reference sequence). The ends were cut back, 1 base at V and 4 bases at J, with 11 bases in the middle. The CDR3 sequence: CSARGGSEYEQYF. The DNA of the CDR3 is TGCAGTGCTAGAGGTGGGTCAGAATACGAGCAGTACTTC.

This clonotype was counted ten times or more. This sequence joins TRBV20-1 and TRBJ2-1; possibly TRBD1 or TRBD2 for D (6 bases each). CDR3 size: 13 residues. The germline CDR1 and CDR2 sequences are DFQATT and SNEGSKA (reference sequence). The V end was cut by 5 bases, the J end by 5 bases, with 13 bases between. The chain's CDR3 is CSAPRGENNEQFF. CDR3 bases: TGCAGTGCTCCGAGGGGGGAAAACAATGAGCAGTTCTTC.

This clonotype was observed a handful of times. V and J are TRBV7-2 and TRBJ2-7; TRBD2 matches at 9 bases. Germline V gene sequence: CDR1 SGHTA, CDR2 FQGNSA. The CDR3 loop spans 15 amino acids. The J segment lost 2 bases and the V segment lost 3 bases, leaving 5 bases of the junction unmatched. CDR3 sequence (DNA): TGTGCCAGCAGCTTCTGGTCTAGCGGGACCTACGAGCAGTACTTC. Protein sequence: CASSFWSSGTYEQYF. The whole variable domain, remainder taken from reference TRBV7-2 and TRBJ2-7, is GAGVSQSPSNKVTEKGKDVELRCDPISGHTALYWYRQSLGQGLEFLIYFQGNSAPDKSGLPSDRFSAERTGGSVSTLTIQRTQQEDSAVYLCASSFWSSGTYEQYFGPGTRLTVT.

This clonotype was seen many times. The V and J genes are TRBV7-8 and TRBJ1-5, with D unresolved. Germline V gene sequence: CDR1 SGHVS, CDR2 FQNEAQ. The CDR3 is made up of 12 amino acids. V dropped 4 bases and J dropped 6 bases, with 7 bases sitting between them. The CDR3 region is CASSSPTQPQHF. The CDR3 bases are TGTGCCAGCAGCTCACCGACTCAGCCCCAGCATTTT.

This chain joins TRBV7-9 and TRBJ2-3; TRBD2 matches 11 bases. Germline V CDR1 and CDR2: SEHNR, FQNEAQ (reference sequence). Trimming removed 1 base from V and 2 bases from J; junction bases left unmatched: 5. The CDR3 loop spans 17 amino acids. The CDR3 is CASSLVSLAGDTDTQYF. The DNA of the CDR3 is TGTGCCAGCAGCTTAGTCTCACTAGCGGGGGACACAGATACGCAGTATTTT.

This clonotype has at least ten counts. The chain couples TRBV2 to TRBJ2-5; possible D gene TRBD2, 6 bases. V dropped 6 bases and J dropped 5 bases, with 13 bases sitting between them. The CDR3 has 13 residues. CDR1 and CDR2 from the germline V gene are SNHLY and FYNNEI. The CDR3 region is CASRGRRGETQYF. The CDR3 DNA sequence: TGTGCCAGCAGAGGGCGGCGGGGTGAGACCCAGTACTTC.

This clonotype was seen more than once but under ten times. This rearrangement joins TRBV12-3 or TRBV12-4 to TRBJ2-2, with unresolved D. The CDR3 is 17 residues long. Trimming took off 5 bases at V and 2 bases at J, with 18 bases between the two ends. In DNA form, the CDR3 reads TGTGCCAGCAGTCCCGCCGACCGAAAAGTAAACACCGGGGAGCTGTTTTTT. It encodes CASSPADRKVNTGELFF.

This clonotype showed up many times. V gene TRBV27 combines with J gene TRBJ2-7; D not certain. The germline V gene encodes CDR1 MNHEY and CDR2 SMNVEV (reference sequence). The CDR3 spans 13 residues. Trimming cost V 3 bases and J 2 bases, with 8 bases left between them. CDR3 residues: CASSFYPAYEQYF. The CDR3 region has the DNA TGTGCCAGCAGTTTTTACCCCGCCTACGAGCAGTACTTC.

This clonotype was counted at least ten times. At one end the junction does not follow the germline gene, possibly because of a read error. The CDR3 DNA is TGTGCCAGCAGCTTATGGGGGCCCGCTCAGCCCCAGCATTTT. It specifies CASSLWGPAQPQHF. The chain recombines TRBV27 with TRBJ1-5; possible D gene TRBD1, 6 bases. CDR1 is MNHEY, CDR2 SMNVEV, per germline (reference sequence). This CDR3 has 14 amino acids.

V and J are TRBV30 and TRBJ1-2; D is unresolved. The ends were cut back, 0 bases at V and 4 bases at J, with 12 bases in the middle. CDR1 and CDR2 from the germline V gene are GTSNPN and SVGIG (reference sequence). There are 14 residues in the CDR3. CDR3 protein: CAWSVTIQGYGYTF. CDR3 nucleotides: TGTGCCTGGAGTGTTACCATCCAAGGCTATGGCTACACCTTC.